This TCR beta chain was identified during a study of blood T cell repertoires in COVID-19. Study-wide background: Acute-phase and convalescent COVID-19 samples originated in the United States, Italy and Spain. T cells, B-cell-depleted T cells, or PBMCs supplied cDNA or gDNA.

The assay was immunoSEQ multiplex PCR, and TCRdb's table has in-frame clones only and misses some. The sample shows 180,000 or so clones, over 75% of them seen only once. This clone was observed once. Germline lookup yields CDR1 MGHDK and CDR2 SYGVNS. Germline trimming cut 0 bases from V and 8 bases from J; bases unmatched to any gene: 4. The length of the CDR3 is 15 residues. The source is a woman older than 75 with acute or convalescent COVID-19. The sequenced sample consisted of peripheral blood. This rearrangement joins TRBV25-1 to TRBJ2-4; 10 bases fit TRBD1. The CDR3 protein is CASSEYGQGVDIQYF. In DNA, the CDR3 is TGTGCCAGCAGTGAATATGGACAGGGGGTGGACATTCAGTACTTC.